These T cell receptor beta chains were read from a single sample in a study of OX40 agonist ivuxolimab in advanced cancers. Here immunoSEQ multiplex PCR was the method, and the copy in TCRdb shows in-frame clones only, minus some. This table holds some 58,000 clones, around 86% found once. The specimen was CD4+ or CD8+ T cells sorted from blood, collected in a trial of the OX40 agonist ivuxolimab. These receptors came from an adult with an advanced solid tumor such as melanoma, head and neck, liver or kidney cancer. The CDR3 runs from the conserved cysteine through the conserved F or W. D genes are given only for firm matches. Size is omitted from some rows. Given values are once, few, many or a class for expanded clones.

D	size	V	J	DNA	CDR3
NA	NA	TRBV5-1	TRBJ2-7	TGCGCCAGCAGCCCCCCGGGCGCAGGGCTGACCTACGAGCAGTACTTC	CASSPPGAGLTYEQYF
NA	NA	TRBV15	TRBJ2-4	TGTGCCACCAGCAGAGTTCAGGGCGGCAAAAACATTCAGTACTTC	CATSRVQGGKNIQYF
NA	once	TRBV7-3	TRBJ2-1	TGTGCCAGCAGCACCTCGGGGCAGGTCGGTGAGCAGTTCTTC	CASSTSGQVGEQFF
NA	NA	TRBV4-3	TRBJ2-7	TGCGCCAGCAGCCAAGACCTCGTGCAGTACTTC	CASSQDLVQYF
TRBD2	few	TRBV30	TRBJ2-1	TGTGCCTGGATTCAGACTAGCGGTAGCTCCTACAATGAGCAGTTCTTC	CAWIQTSGSSYNEQFF
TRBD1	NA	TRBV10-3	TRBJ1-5	TGTGCCATCAGCTGGACAGGTCAGAATCAGCCCCAGCATTTT	CAISWTGQNQPQHF
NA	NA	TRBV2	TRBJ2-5	TGTGCCAGCAGTGACAGGCAGATTCAAGAGACCCAGTACTTC	CASSDRQIQETQYF
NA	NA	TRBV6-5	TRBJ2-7	TGTGCCAGCAGTTGGGCATCGGGGAACGAGCAGTACTTC	CASSWASGNEQYF
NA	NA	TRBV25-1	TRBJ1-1	TGTGCCAGCGTCTGGGGCACTGAAGCTTTCTTT	CASVWGTEAFF
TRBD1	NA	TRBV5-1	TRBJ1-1	TGCGCCAGCAGCGACGTCACAGGGGTGAACACTGAAGCTTTCTTT	CASSDVTGVNTEAFF
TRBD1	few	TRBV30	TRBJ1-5	TGTGCCTGGAGTGCCCCCCCCTGGACAGGGGAGGGACAGCCCCAGCATTTT	CAWSAPPWTGEGQPQHF
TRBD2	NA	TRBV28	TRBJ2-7	TGTGCCAGCAGTGGCAGTCCCGGGACTAGCGGGAGGGCCCTCTACGAGCAGTACTTC	CASSGSPGTSGRALYEQYF
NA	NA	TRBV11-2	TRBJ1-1	TGTGCCAGCAGCTTAGTGTTACAGAGGAACACTGAAGCTTTCTTT	CASSLVLQRNTEAFF
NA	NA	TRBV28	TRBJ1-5	TGTGCCAGCGAAAGGGATGATGATAGCAATCAGCCCCAGCATTTT	CASERDDDSNQPQHF
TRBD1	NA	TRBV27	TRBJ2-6	TGTGCCAGCAGTTTAATGGGGACAGGGGGTTTCTCTGGGGCCAACGTCCTGACTTTC	CASSLMGTGGFSGANVLTF
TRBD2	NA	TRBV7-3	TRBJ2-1	TGTGCCAGCAGCATTGGACTAGCGGGAGTGGCCCATGAGCAGTTCTTC	CASSIGLAGVAHEQFF
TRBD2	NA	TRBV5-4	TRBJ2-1	TGTGCCAGCAGCGTTGGCGGACTAGCTTTACCCTACAATGAGCAGTTCTTC	CASSVGGLALPYNEQFF
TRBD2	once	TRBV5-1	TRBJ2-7	TGCGCCAGCAGCGCCACTAGCGGTTCCTACGAGCAGTACTTC	CASSATSGSYEQYF
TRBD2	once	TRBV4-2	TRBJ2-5	TGTGCCAGCAGCCCCGCGGAGGGGACTAGCGGGAGAAGGGAGACCCAGTACTTC	CASSPAEGTSGRRETQYF
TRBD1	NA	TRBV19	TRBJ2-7	TGTGCCAGTAGTACTAACAGGGGTCCCTACGAGCAGTACTTC	CASSTNRGPYEQYF
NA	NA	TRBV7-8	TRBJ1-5	TGTGCCAGCAGCTTAGCCGGGACGGCCCTTAGCAATCAGCCCCAGCATTTT	CASSLAGTALSNQPQHF
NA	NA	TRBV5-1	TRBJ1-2	TGCGCCAGCAGCTTGGAAGGGATAGGGGGCTATGGCTACACCTTC	CASSLEGIGGYGYTF